This T cell receptor (beta chain) was sequenced in a study of blood T cell repertoires in COVID-19. The overall study: The United States, Italy and Spain were the sources of the acute and convalescent COVID-19 samples. Sample material is recorded as cDNA or gDNA derived from T cells, B-cell-depleted T cells, or PBMCs.

CDR3 length: 17 amino acids. Germline V gene lookup returns CDR1 SGDLS and CDR2 YYNGEE. Trimming cost V 2 bases and J 5 bases, with 17 bases left between them. Authors' data handling: The assay estimated nucleated cells by amplifying reference gene primers. Sequenced by immunoSEQ multiplex PCR; TCRdb stores in-frame clones only, minus some. From that table come the V and J calls and clone size; the DNA was used to work out D and trimming. The data contain around 140,000 clones, more than 70% of them singletons. Sequencing was performed on peripheral blood. The source is a human donor in a cohort sampled during active COVID-19. The rearrangement links TRBV9 to TRBJ1-6; D not certain. This chain's CDR3 is CASSVSRPERNNSPLHF. The CDR3 DNA reads TGTGCCAGCAGCGTTTCTAGGCCAGAAAGAAATAATTCACCCCTCCACTTT.